This entry lists 6 T cell receptor beta chains sequenced from one sample in a study of T cell clonality in common variable immunodeficiency. The repertoire was sequenced with immunoSEQ multiplex PCR; TCRdb's copy has only in-frame clones and lacks some. The sample holds about 35,000 clones, and no clone turns up only once. Sequenced material: peripheral blood mononuclear cells. These receptors were taken from a person between 18 and 70 years old in good health.

Many counts were recorded for this clone. The read gets to within 3 residues of the CDR3 end, and the germline J gene fills in the rest. The gene calls are TRBV30 and TRBJ1-1, with unresolved D. V gave up 3 bases and J gave up 3 bases, with 17 bases separating them. CDR1 GTSNPN and CDR2 SVGIG come from the germline V gene (reference sequence). CDR3 size: 15 residues. Partial CDR3 DNA: TGTGCCTGGAGACCCGCCACAGCCTGGGACACTGAA. Amino acid sequence: CAWRPATAWDTE. The CDR3 in its entirety is CAWRPATAWDTEAFF.

This clone was seen repeatedly, ten times or more. The CDR3 end falls 3 residues outside the read, so it is completed with the germline J gene. The chain is built from TRBV19 and TRBJ1-2; 7 nucleotides align to TRBD1. Germline loops: CDR1 LNHDA, CDR2 SQIVND (reference sequence). This CDR3 is built from 16 residues. V trimming: 3 bases; J trimming: 0 bases; junction bases outside the gene matches: 7. The part of the CDR3 DNA that was read is TGTGCCAGTAGTATGGGACAGCTGTCTGCTAACTATGGC. Its protein product is CASSMGQLSANYG. The complete CDR3 protein is CASSMGQLSANYGYTF.

The table lists this clone with many counts. Partial CDR3 DNA: TGTGCCAGCAGCCAGACACTGGACAGTCTCACTGAA. This sequence encodes CASSQTLDSLTE. The CDR3 as a whole reads CASSQTLDSLTEAFF. The V and J genes are TRBV14 and TRBJ1-1; maybe TRBD1 (6 bases). The read falls 3 residues short of the CDR3 end, and the missing part is taken from the germline J gene. CDR1 and CDR2 from the germline V gene are SGHDN and FVKESK. The length of the CDR3 is 15 residues. Trimming pared 3 bases from V and 4 bases from J, leaving 15 bases between. The variable domain in full, with the rest retrieved from reference TRBV14 and TRBJ1-1, is EAGVTQFPSHSVIEKGQTVTLRCDPISGHDNLYWYRRVMGKEIKFLLHFVKESKQDESGMPNNRFLAERTGGTYSTLKVQPAELEDSGVYFCASSQTLDSLTEAFFGQGTRLTVV.

There are many counts of this clone. The sequenced fragment ends 3 residues before the CDR3 boundary, so the rest is inferred from the germline J gene. This chain connects TRBV3-1 (or the pseudogene TRBV3-2) to TRBJ1-1, with unresolved D. This CDR3 region has 13 residues. Germline loops: CDR1 LGHDT, CDR2 YNNKEL (reference sequence). The V end lost 3 bases, the J end lost 2 bases, and 7 bases lay between the germline ends. This chain's CDR3 is CASSQNLNTEAFF. Incomplete CDR3 DNA: TGTGCCAGCAGCCAGAATCTAAACACTGAA.

Many counts were recorded for this clone. CDR3 in amino acids: CASSQEETGYYEQYF. The sequenced CDR3 bases are TGCGCCAGCAGCCAAGAGGAAACGGGGTACTACGAG. V and J are TRBV4-1 and TRBJ2-7; D might be TRBD2 (5 bases). With the read ending 3 residues before the CDR3 end, the germline J gene is used to fill in that end. From germline, CDR1 is MGHRA and CDR2 YSYEKL. Trimming removed 0 bases from V and 3 bases from J, with 12 bases in between. The CDR3 runs to 15 residues.

This clone was seen repeatedly, ten times or more. Read sequence stops 3 residues before the CDR3 end, and the germline J gene provides the missing end. The chain recombines TRBV7-3 with TRBJ2-2, with 7 bases lining up with TRBD1. V shed 5 bases, J shed 2 bases, and the junction held 5 bases outside the gene matches. Germline CDR1 reads SGHTA; CDR2 reads FQGTGA. The CDR3 loop spans 15 amino acids. The CDR3 sequence is CASSVQGVNTGELFF. CDR3 DNA, as far as it was read: TGTGCCAGCAGCGTTCAGGGGGTAAACACCGGGGAG.